This T cell receptor (beta chain) is from a study of blood T cell repertoires in COVID-19. This CDR3 has 13 amino acids. In germline, CDR1 is MNHEY, CDR2 SMNVEV (reference sequence). Trimming shortened V by 3 bases and J by 1 base, and 6 bases separated the two germline ends. Authors' methods: The assay estimated nucleated cells by amplifying reference gene primers. Produced via immunoSEQ multiplex PCR; TCRdb's table is partial and in-frame only. V, J and clone size derive from that table, while D and trimming were established from the DNA sequence. The data show roughly 230,000 clones, 80% to 90% seen once.

Sequenced input: peripheral blood. V usage is TRBV27 and J usage is TRBJ1-1; D call uncertain. The sequence derives from a woman aged 40 to 50 who had recovered from COVID-19. In DNA form, the CDR3 reads TGTGCCAGCAGTTTGTTCCGGAACACTGAAGCTTTCTTT. It translates to CASSLFRNTEAFF.